This T cell receptor beta chain was sequenced for a study of blood T cell repertoires in COVID-19 (dated by TCRdb to 2020 to 2022). Background for the entire study: Samples covering the acute and convalescent phases of COVID-19 were provided by collaborators in the United States, Italy and Spain. Samples came from the ongoing ImmuneRACE study (first 160 participants) plus 1,254 subjects from 6 global collaborators. The prospective study material was composed of cDNA or gDNA derived from T cells, B-cell-depleted T cells, or PBMCs. Where available, HLA class I and class II types were obtained from metadata supplied by the sample provider rather than from assay-based typing. The sample metadata nearly always contained a de-identified subject ID, COVID-19 status, age in years and sex. The repertoires were released in a freely available public database intended as a resource for research on the immune response to SARS-CoV-2. The dataset comprised deeply sampled blood TCRbeta repertoires from subjects exposed to, actively infected with, or recovered from COVID-19.

The CDR3 runs 14 amino acids, cysteine and phenylalanine included. The DNA shown is the 42-base CDR3, in frame from base 1. The germline V end is reduced by 0 bases and the J end by 4 bases; junction bases left unmatched: 5. For CDR1 and CDR2, the germline V gene lists SQVTM and ANQGSEA. The immunoSEQ Assay, a bias-controlled multiplex PCR, was used to amplify TCRbeta CDR3 regions from genomic DNA. In the original analysis: Nucleated cell counts per sample were estimated from amplification of reference gene primers within the assay. To quantify the absolute abundance of each unique TCRbeta CDR3 rearrangement, sequence reads were collapsed and filtered. For each sample, productive Simpson clonality was calculated as the square root of Simpson's diversity index across productive rearrangements. The table was pulled from immuneACCESS by TCRdb, which kept in-frame rearrangements only. Such tables lose some clones; where checked, under half of the loss comes from unresolved V genes, and the rest has no known cause. The V and J calls and the clone size are those of that table, but D and trimming were determined from the DNA. The sample contains over 150,000 clones, about 90% of them found a single time. The ten largest clones represent over 0.45% of the sample.

The collaborating institutions used their own protocols to collect whole blood in K2EDTA tubes. Collaborator samples were shipped for TCRbeta analysis as frozen whole blood, isolated PBMCs, or DNA extracted from either sample type. About this clone: It lacks a known antigen. Qualities for individual bases were not recorded, and no much larger clone is one base off.

The full study reports these points: The quantity of clinical and demographic metadata differed by source and by participant and was supplied without curation.

This sequence originates from a man aged 45-60 years with acute or convalescent COVID-19. The sequenced material came from peripheral blood. Recombination linked TRBV29-1 to TRBJ2-7, and 8 bases in between align with TRBD2. At the DNA level, the sequence is TGCAGCGTTGAAGAAGGGACTAGACGTTACGAGCAGTACTTC. Translated, it reads CSVEEGTRRYEQYF.